Included here is one TCR beta chain sequence, with context. Cohort assignment relied on participant-reported clinical history. The study counted Cohort 3 donors as recovered given two negative PCRs, clearance, or symptom resolution. This CDR3 contains 16 residues. The V gene end was trimmed by 4 bases and the J gene end by 6 bases; junction bases not matched to a gene: 11. Germline CDR1 is KGHDR and CDR2 is SFDVKD. These data come from a study of blood T cell repertoires in COVID-19. In the study overall: Donors in the United States, Italy and Spain gave samples during acute or convalescent COVID-19. T cells, B-cell-depleted T cells, or PBMCs supplied cDNA or gDNA.

TCRdb's copy holds only in-frame clones and misses some; the assay was immunoSEQ multiplex PCR. This repertoire shows a few hundred thousand clones, about 88% found once; its top ten account for 3%. The rearrangement joins TRBV24-1 to TRBJ1-5, with 7 bases that match TRBD1. This receptor was obtained from a woman between 45 and 65 years old who had recovered from COVID-19. Sequenced material: PBMCs or T cells enriched from blood (not recorded which). For the CDR3, the DNA is TGTGCCACCAGTGACCGAAGGGACAGATGGGGTCAGCCCCAGCATTTT. It is translated as CATSDRRDRWGQPQHF.